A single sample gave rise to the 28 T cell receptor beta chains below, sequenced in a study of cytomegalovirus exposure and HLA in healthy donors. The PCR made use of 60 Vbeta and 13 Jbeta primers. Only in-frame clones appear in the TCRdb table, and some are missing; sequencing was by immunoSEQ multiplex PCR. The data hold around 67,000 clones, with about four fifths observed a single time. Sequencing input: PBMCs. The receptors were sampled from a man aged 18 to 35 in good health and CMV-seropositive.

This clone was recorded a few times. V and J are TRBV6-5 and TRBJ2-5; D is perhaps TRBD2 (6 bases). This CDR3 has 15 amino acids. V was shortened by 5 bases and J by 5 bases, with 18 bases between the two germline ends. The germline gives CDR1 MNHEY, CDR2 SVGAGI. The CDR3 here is CASSPQSPGGETQYF. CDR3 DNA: TGTGCCAGCAGTCCTCAATCCCCCGGAGGGGAGACCCAGTACTTC.

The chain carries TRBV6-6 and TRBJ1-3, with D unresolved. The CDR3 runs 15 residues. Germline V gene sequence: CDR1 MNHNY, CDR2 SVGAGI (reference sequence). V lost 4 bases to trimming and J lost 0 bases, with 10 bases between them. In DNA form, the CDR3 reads TGTGCCAGCAGTTCTCCAGAAAACTCTGGAAACACCATATATTTT. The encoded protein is CASSSPENSGNTIYF.

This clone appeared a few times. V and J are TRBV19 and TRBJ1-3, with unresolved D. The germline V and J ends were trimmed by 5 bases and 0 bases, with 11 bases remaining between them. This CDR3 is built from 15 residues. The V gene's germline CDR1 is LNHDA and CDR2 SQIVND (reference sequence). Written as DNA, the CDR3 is TGTGCCAGTAGTGTCTCTCAGAACTCTGGAAACACCATATATTTT. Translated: CASSVSQNSGNTIYF.

CDR3 in DNA: TGTGCCAGCAGTTACAGACAGGGGGCGACCGAGCAGTACTTC. Its translation: CASSYRQGATEQYF. This sequence joins TRBV6-5 and TRBJ2-7, with 10 nucleotides matching TRBD1. Germline V lookup: CDR1 MNHEY, CDR2 SVGAGI. This CDR3 has 14 residues. Losses at the gene ends were 2 bases for V and 6 bases for J; bases not matched to a gene: 4.

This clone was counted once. CDR3 protein: CSVDRGFGYTF. The CDR3 DNA follows: TGCAGCGTTGACAGGGGGTTTGGCTACACCTTC. The rearrangement joins TRBV29-1 to TRBJ1-2; 7 bases fit TRBD1. Germline CDR1 and CDR2: SQVTM and ANQGSEA. This CDR3 is 11 amino acids long. Trimming cost V 3 bases and J 7 bases; bases outside gene matches: 2.

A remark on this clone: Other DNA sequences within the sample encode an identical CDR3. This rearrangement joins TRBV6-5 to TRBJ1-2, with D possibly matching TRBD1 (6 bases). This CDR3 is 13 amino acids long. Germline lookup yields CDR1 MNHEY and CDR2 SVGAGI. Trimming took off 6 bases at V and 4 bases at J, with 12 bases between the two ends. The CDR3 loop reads CASSPTGTYGYTF. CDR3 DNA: TGTGCCAGCAGCCCTACAGGGACCTATGGCTACACCTTC.

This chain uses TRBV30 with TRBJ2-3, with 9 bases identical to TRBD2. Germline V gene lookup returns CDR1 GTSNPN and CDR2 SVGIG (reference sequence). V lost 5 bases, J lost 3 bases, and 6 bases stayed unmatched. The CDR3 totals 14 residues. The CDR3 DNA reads TGTGCCTGGGCGCGGGGGGGAGTAACAGATACGCAGTATTTT. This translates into CAWARGGVTDTQYF.

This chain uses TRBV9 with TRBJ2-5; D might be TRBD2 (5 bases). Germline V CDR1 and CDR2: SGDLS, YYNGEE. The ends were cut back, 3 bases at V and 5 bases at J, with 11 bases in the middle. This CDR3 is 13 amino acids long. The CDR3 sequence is CASSGPGGETQYF. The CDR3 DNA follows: TGTGCCAGCAGCGGCCCGGGCGGGGAGACCCAGTACTTC. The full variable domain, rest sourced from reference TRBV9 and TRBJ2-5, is DSGVTQTPKHLITATGQRVTLRCSPRSGDLSVYWYQQSLDQGLQFLIQYYNGEERAKGNILERFSAQQFPDLHSELNLSSLELGDSALYFCASSGPGGETQYFGPGTRLLVL.

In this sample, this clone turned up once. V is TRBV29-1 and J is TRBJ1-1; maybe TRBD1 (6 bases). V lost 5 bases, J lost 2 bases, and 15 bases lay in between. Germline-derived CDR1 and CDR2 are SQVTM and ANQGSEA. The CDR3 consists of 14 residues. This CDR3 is CSVRSTGYNTEAFF. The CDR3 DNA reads TGCAGCGTTCGTTCTACAGGGTATAACACTGAAGCTTTCTTT. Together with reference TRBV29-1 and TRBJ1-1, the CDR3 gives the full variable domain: SAVISQKPSRDICQRGTSLTIQCQVDSQVTMMFWYRQQPGQSLTLIATANQGSEATYESGFVIDKFPISRPNLTFSTLTVSNMSPEDSSIYLCSVRSTGYNTEAFFGQGTRLTVV.

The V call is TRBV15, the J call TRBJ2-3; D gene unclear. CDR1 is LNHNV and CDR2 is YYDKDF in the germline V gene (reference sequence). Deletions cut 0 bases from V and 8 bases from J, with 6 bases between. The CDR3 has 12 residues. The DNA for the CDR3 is TGTGCCACCAGCAGAGATACGGGTACGCAGTATTTT. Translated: CATSRDTGTQYF.

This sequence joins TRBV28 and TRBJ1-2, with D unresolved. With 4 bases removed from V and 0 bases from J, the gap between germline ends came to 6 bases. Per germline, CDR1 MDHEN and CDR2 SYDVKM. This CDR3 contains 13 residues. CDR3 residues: CASSSTTNYGYTF. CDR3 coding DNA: TGTGCCAGCAGTTCGACTACTAACTATGGCTACACCTTC.

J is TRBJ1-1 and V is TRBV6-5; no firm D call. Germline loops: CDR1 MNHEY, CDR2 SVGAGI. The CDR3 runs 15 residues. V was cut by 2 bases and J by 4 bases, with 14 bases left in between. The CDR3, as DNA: TGTGCCAGCAGTTACGCAGAGGGTACGGGCACTGAAGCTTTCTTT. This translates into CASSYAEGTGTEAFF.

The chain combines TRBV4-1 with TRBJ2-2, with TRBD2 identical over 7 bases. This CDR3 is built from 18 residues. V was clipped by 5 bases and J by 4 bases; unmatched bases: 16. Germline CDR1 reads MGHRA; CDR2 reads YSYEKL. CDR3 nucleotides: TGCGCCAGCAGCAAACCATTGGAACGGGGGGACGGCACCGGGGAGCTGTTTTTT. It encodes CASSKPLERGDGTGELFF.

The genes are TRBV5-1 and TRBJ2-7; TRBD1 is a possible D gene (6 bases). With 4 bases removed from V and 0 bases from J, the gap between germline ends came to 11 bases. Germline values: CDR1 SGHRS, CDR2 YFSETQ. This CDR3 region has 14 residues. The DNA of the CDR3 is TGCGCCAGCAGCCCCGGACAGTTCTCCTACGAGCAGTACTTC. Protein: CASSPGQFSYEQYF.

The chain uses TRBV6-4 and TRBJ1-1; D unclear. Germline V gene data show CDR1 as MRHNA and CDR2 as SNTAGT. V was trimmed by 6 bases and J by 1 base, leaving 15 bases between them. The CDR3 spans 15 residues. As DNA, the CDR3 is TGTGCCAGCAGCTCAGAAGGTGGAGGGAACACTGAAGCTTTCTTT. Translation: CASSSEGGGNTEAFF.

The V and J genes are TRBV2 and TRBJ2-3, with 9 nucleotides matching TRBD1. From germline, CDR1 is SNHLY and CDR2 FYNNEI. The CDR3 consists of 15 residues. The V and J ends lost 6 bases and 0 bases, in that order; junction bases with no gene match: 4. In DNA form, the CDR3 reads TGTGCCAGCAGCGGGACAGGGTCTAGCACAGATACGCAGTATTTT. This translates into CASSGTGSSTDTQYF.

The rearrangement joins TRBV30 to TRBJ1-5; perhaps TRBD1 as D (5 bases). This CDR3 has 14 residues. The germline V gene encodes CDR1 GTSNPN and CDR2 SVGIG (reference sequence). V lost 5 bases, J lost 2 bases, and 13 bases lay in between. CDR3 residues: CAWGGGGGNQPQHF. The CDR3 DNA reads TGTGCCTGGGGAGGCGGAGGGGGCAATCAGCCCCAGCATTTT.

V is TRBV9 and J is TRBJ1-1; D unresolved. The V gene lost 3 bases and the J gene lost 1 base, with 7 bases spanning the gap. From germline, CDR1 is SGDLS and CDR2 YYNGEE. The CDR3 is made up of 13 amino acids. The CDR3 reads CASSEYWNTEAFF. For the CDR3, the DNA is TGTGCCAGCAGCGAGTACTGGAACACTGAAGCTTTCTTT.

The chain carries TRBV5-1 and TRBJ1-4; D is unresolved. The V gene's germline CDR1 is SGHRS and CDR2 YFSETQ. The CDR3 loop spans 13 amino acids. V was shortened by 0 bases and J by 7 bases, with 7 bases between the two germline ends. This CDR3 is CASSLAGGEKLFF. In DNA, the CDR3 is TGCGCCAGCAGCTTGGCCGGCGGTGAAAAACTGTTTTTT. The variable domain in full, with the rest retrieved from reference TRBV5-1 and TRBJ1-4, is KAGVTQTPRYLIKTRGQQVTLSCSPISGHRSVSWYQQTPGQGLQFLFEYFSETQRNKGNFPGRFSGRQFSNSRSEMNVSTLELGDSALYLCASSLAGGEKLFFGSGTQLSVL.

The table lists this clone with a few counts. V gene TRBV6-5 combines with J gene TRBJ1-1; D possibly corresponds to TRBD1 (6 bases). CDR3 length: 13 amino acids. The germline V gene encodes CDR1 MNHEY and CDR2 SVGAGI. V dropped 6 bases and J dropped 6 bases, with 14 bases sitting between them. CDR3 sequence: CASRELGQSEAFF. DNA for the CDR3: TGTGCCAGCAGGGAACTTGGACAGTCTGAAGCTTTCTTT.

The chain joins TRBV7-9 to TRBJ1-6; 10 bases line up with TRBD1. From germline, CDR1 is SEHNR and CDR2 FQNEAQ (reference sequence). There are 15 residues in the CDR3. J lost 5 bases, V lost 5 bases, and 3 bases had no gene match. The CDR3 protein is CASSLGQGDNSPLHF. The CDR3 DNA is TGTGCCAGCAGCCTAGGACAGGGGGATAATTCACCCCTCCACTTT.

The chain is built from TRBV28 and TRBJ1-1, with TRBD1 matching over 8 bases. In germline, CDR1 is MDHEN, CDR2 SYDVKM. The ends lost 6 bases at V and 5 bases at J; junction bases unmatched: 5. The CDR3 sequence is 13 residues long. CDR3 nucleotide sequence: TGTGCCAGCAGATCAGGGGGCCAGACTGAAGCTTTCTTT. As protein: CASRSGGQTEAFF.

CDR3 nucleotides: TGTGCCAGCAGTGATCCACCGGGATACAATGAGCAGTTCTTC. Translating it yields CASSDPPGYNEQFF. The chain joins TRBV25-1 to TRBJ2-1; possible D gene TRBD2, 5 bases. Germline assignment: CDR1 MGHDK and CDR2 SYGVNS. CDR3 length: 14 amino acids. V lost 3 bases, J lost 4 bases, and 10 bases lay in between.

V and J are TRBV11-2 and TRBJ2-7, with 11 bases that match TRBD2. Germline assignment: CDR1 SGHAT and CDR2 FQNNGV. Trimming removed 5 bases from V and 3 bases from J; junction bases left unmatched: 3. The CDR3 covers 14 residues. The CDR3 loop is CASSTTSGSYEQYF. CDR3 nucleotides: TGTGCCAGCAGCACAACTAGCGGGAGCTACGAGCAGTACTTC.

CDR3 sequence reads: CAWFRENTEAFF. CDR3 DNA: TGTGCCTGGTTTCGAGAAAACACTGAAGCTTTCTTT. This chain links TRBV30 with TRBJ1-1; D gene ambiguous. This CDR3 is 12 amino acids long. V was shortened by 5 bases and J by 2 bases, with 9 bases between the two germline ends. CDR1 GTSNPN and CDR2 SVGIG come from the germline V gene (reference sequence).

In DNA form, the CDR3 reads TGTGCCAGCAGTGACTCGGGAGAAAATGGCTACACCTTC. Its protein is CASSDSGENGYTF. The chain has TRBV6-4 and TRBJ1-2; D unclear. Trimming pared 0 bases from V and 6 bases from J, leaving 8 bases between. The germline CDR1 and CDR2 sequences are MRHNA and SNTAGT. The CDR3 runs 13 residues.

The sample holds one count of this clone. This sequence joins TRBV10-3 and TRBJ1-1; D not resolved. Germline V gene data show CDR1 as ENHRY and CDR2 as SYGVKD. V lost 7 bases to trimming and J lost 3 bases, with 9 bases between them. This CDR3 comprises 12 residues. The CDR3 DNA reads TGTGCCATCAAACCGGTTGACACTGAAGCTTTCTTT. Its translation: CAIKPVDTEAFF.

Written as DNA, the CDR3 is TGTGCCAGCAGGTATACTAGCGGGGCCTTTTTAAACTACGAGCAGTACTTC. Translation: CASRYTSGAFLNYEQYF. The V and J genes are TRBV21-1 and TRBJ2-7; the table calls TRBD2, which could not be checked here. TRBV21-1 is described as a pseudogene. The CDR3 runs 17 residues.